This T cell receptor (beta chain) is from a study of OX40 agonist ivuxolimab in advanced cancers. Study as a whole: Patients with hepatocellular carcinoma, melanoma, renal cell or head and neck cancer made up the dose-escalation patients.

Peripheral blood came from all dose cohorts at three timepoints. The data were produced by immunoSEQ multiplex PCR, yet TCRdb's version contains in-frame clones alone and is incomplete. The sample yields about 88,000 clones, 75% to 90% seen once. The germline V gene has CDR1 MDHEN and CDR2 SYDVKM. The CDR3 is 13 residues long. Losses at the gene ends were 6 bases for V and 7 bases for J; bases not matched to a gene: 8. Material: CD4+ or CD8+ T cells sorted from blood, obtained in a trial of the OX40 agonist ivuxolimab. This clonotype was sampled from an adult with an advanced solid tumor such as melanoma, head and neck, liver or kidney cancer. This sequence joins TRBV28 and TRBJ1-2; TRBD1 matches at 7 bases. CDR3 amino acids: CASSYDRDRGYTF. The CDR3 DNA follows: TGTGCCAGCAGCTACGACAGGGATCGTGGCTACACCTTC.